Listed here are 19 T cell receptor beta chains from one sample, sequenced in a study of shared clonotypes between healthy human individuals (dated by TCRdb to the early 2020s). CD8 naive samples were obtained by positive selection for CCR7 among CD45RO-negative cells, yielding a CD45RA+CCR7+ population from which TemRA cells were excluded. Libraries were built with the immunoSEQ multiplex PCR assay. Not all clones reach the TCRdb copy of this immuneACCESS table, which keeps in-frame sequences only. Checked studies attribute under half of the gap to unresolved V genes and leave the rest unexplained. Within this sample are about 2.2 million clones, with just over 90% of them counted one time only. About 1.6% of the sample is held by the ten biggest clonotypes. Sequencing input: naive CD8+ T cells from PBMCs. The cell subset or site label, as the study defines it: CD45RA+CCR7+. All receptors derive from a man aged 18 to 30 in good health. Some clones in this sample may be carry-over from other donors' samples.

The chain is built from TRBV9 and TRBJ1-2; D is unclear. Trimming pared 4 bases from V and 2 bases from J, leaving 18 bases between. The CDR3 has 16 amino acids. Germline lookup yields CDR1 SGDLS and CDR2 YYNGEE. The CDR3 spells CASSLFESPKNYGYTF. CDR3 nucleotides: TGTGCCAGCAGCCTTTTTGAGAGCCCGAAAAACTATGGCTACACCTTC.

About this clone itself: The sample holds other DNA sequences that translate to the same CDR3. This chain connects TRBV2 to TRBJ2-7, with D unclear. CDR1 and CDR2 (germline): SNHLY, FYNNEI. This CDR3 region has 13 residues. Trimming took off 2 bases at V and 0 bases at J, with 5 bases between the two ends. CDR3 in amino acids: CASSEPSSYEQYF. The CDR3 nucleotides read TGTGCCAGCAGTGAACCCAGCTCCTACGAGCAGTACTTC.

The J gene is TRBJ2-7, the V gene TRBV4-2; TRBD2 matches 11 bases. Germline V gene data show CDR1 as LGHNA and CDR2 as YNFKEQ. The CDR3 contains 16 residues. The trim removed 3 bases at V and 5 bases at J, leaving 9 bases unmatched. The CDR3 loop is CASSQSIGLAGHEQYF. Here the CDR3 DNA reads TGTGCCAGCAGCCAGAGTATAGGACTAGCGGGCCACGAGCAGTACTTC.

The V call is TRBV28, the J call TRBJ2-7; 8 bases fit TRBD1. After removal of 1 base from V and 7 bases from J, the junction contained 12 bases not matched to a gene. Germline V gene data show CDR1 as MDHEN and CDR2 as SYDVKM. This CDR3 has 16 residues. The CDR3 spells CASSLSGTGSYGEQYF. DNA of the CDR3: TGTGCCAGCAGTTTATCCGGGACAGGTTCTTACGGTGAGCAGTACTTC.

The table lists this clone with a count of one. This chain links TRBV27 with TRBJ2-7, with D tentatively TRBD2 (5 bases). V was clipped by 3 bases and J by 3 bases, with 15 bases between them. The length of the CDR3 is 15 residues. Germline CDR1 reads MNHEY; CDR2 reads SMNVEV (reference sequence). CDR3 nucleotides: TGTGCCAGCAGTTTTTCGGGAACAGCTTACTACGAGCAGTACTTC. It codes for CASSFSGTAYYEQYF.

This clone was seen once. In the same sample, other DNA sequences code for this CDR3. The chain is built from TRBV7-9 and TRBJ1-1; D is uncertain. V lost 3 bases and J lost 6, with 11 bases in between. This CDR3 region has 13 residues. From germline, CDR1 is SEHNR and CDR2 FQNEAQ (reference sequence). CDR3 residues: CASSFGRDPEAFF. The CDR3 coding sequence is TGTGCCAGCAGCTTTGGCCGAGACCCTGAAGCTTTCTTT.

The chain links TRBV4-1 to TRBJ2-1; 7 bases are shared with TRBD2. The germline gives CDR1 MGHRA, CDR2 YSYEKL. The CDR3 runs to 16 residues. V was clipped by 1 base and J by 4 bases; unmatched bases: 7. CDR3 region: CASSQVQRDRYNEQFF. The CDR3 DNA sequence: TGCGCCAGCAGCCAAGTACAGCGGGACCGGTACAATGAGCAGTTCTTC.

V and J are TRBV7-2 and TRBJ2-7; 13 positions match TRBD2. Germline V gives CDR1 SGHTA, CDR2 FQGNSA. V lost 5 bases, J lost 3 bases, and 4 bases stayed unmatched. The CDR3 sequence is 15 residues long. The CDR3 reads CASSPGLAGVYEQYF. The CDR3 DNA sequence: TGTGCCAGCAGCCCAGGACTAGCGGGGGTCTACGAGCAGTACTTC.

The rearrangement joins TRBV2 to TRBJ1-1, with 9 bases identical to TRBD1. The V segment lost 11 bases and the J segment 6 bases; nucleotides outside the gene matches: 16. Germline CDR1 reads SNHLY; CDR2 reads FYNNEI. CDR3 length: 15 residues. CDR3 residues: CADRAGDRVRAEAFF. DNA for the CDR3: TGTGCCGATCGGGCGGGGGACAGGGTCCGAGCTGAAGCTTTCTTT.

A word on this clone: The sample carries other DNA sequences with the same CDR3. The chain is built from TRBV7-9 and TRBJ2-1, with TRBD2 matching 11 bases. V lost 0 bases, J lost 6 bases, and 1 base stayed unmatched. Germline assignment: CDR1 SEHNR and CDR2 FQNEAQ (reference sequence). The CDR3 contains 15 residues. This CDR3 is CASSLASGRANEQFF. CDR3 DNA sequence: TGTGCCAGCAGCTTAGCTAGCGGGAGGGCCAATGAGCAGTTCTTC.

CDR3 amino acids: CASSLGGLNKNIQYF. The CDR3 bases are TGTGCCAGCAGCTTAGGGGGTCTAAACAAAAACATTCAGTACTTC. V is TRBV7-9 and J is TRBJ2-4; no reliable D call. This CDR3 is 15 amino acids long. The germline CDR1 and CDR2 sequences are SEHNR and FQNEAQ (reference sequence). V lost 1 base, J lost 3 bases, and 10 bases lay in between.

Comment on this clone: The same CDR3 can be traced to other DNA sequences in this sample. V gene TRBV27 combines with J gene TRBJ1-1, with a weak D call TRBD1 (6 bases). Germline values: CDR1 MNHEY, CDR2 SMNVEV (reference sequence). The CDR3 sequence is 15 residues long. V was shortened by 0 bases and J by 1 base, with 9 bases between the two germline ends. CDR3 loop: CASSLSRRGNTEAFF. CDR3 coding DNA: TGTGCCAGCAGTTTATCGCGCAGGGGGAACACTGAAGCTTTCTTT.

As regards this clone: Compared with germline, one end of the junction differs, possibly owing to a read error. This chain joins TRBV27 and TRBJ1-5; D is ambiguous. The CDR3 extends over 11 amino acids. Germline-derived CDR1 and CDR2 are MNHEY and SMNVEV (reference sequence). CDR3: CASGFNQPQHF. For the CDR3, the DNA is TGTGCCAGCGGTTTCAATCAGCCCCAGCATTTT.

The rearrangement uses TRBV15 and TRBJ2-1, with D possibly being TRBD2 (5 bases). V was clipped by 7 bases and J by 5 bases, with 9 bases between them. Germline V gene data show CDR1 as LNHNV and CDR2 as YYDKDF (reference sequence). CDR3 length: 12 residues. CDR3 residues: CATKFGDNEQFF. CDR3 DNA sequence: TGTGCCACCAAATTCGGGGACAATGAGCAGTTCTTC.

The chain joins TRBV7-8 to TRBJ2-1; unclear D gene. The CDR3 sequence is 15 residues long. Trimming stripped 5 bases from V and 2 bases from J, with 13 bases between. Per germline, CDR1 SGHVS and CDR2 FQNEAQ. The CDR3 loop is CASSPDGSTYNEQFF. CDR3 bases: TGTGCCAGCAGCCCGGACGGGTCGACCTACAATGAGCAGTTCTTC. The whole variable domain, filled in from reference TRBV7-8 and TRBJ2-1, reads GAGVSQSPRYKVAKRGQDVALRCDPISGHVSLFWYQQALGQGPEFLTYFQNEAQLDKSGLPSDRFFAERPEGSVSTLKIQRTQQEDSAVYLCASSPDGSTYNEQFFGPGTRLTVL.

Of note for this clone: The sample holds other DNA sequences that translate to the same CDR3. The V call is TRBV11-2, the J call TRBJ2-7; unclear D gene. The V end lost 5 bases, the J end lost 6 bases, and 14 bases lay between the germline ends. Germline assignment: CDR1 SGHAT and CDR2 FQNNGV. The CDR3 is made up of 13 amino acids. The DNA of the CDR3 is TGTGCCAGCAGCCCTGGCCCTCCGGGCGAGCAGTACTTC. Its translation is CASSPGPPGEQYF.

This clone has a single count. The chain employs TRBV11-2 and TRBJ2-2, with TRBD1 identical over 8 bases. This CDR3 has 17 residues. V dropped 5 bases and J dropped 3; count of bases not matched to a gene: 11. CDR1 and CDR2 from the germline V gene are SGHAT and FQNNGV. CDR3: CASSGRAGQAYTGELFF. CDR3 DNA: TGTGCCAGCAGCGGACGGGCGGGACAGGCATACACCGGGGAGCTGTTTTTT.

The CDR3 DNA reads as TGTGCCAGCAGTTACTCGAGCGGGGAACGCTCCTACGAGCAGTACTTC. Translating it yields CASSYSSGERSYEQYF. This chain joins TRBV6-5 and TRBJ2-7, with 7 bases matching TRBD2. The CDR3 spans 16 residues. J was trimmed by 0 bases and V by 0 bases; bases with no gene match: 5. Germline V gives CDR1 MNHEY, CDR2 SVGAGI.

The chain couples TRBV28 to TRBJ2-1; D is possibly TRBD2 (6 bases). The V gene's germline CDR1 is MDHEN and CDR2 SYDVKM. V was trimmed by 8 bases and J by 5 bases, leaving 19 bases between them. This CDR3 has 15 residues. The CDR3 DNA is TGTGCCAGCGTGGGAGTAGCGGAAAGAAACAATGAGCAGTTCTTC. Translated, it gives CASVGVAERNNEQFF.